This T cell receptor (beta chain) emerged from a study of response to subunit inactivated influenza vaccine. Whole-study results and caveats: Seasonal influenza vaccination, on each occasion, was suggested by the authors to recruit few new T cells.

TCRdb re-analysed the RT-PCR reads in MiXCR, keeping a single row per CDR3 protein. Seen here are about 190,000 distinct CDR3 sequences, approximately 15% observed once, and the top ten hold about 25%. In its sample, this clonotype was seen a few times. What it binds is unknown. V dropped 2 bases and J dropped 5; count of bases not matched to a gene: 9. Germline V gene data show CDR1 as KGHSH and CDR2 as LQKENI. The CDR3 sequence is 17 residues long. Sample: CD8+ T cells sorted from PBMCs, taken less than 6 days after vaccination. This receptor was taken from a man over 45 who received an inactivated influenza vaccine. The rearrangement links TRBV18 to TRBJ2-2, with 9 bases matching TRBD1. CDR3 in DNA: TGTGCCAGCTCACCAACCCCGGGACAGGGCCGGACCGGGGAGCTGTTTTTT. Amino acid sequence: CASSPTPGQGRTGELFF. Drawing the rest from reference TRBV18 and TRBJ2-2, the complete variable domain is NAGVMQNPRHLVRRRGQEARLRCSPMKGHSHVYWYRQLPEEGLKFMVYLQKENIIDESGMPKERFSAEFPKEGPSILRIQQVVRGDSAAYFCASSPTPGQGRTGELFFGEGSRLTVL.